The rows below give T cell receptor beta chains drawn from one sample of a study of cytomegalovirus exposure and HLA in healthy donors. Some clones are missing from TCRdb's copy, which holds only in-frame ones; the method was immunoSEQ multiplex PCR. The repertoire includes approximately 140,000 clones, more than 60% of them detected once, and about 3.5% sits in the top ten. Sequences were obtained from PBMCs. These receptors were taken from a man aged 40-50 years in good health and CMV-seronegative. CDR3s include the opening cysteine and the closing phenylalanine or tryptophan. D genes are given only for firm matches. Expanded clones get a size class; other rows say once, few or many, or leave the size out.

V,size,D,J,DNA,CDR3
TRBV7-3,-,TRBD2,TRBJ2-3,TGTGCCAGCAGCCCGAAGACTAGCGATACGCAGTATTTT,CASSPKTSDTQYF
TRBV13,-,TRBD1,TRBJ2-7,TGTGCCAGCAGCTCTAGAACAGGGGTTAATACGTACGAGCAGTACTTC,CASSSRTGVNTYEQYF
TRBV27,-,TRBD1,TRBJ1-5,TGTGCCAGCAGTCCGTTTGCTCTACAGGGGGCTGCGTATCAGCCCCAGCATTTT,CASSPFALQGAAYQPQHF
TRBV6-5,-,-,TRBJ2-1,TGTGCCAGCAGTTCCCGAGGGTCCTCCTACAATGAGCAGTTCTTC,CASSSRGSSYNEQFF
TRBV6-6,-,-,TRBJ2-1,TGTGCCAGCAGTTACGTAGACAATGAGCAGTTCTTC,CASSYVDNEQFF
TRBV2,-,TRBD1,TRBJ2-7,TGTGCCAGCAGACAAGGGGGACAGACCCCCGAGTACTTC,CASRQGGQTPEYF
TRBV9,few,-,TRBJ2-7,TGTGCCAGCAGCGTAGTCCCTCTTAATTCCGAGCAGTACTTC,CASSVVPLNSEQYF
TRBV7-9,-,TRBD1,TRBJ2-4,TGTGCCAGCAGCCCCCGAGAGGGGGCGGCCAGGATGGACATTCAGTACTTC,CASSPREGAARMDIQYF
TRBV7-9,-,-,TRBJ2-1,TGTGCCAGCAGCTTCTCCACTAGAAATGAGCAGTTCTTC,CASSFSTRNEQFF
TRBV6-5,-,TRBD1,TRBJ1-3,TGTGCCAGCAGTTACGACAGGGGTTTGTGGAACACCATATATTTT,CASSYDRGLWNTIYF
TRBV2,-,-,TRBJ1-1,TGTGCCAGAACCGGCTCGCACGAACTATTCTTT,CARTGSHELFF
TRBV7-9,-,-,TRBJ2-5,TGTGCCAGCCGTTCGGCAGGGCAAGAGACCCAGTACTTC,CASRSAGQETQYF
TRBV14,-,TRBD1,TRBJ2-7,TGTGCCAGCAGCCAGAGGACAGGGGGCCGCGAGCAGTACTTC,CASSQRTGGREQYF
TRBV29-1,-,-,TRBJ2-5,TGCAGCGTTGGAGGGGGTCAAGAGACCCAGTACTTC,CSVGGGQETQYF
TRBV10-2,-,TRBD1,TRBJ2-2,TGCGCCAGCAGTGAACAGGGGGCACGGACCGGGGAGCTGTTTTTT,CASSEQGARTGELFF
TRBV12-5,once,TRBD1,TRBJ2-1,TGTGCTAGTGGTAAAGGACAGGATAACTACAATGAGCAGTTCTTC,CASGKGQDNYNEQFF
TRBV27,once,-,TRBJ2-7,TGTGCCAGCAAACCATCCGACAGGTTGATCTTGGGAGAGCAGTACTTC,CASKPSDRLILGEQYF
TRBV10-3,once,-,TRBJ2-7,TGTGCCATCAGTGACTCGGCCAGGGACGAGCAGTACTTC,CAISDSARDEQYF
TRBV2,-,TRBD1,TRBJ2-1,TGTGCCAGCAGCGGCGACAGGGGTGGGGAGGAGCAGTTCTTC,CASSGDRGGEEQFF
TRBV6-5,-,-,TRBJ2-7,TGTGCCAGCAGACAGAGTCTCTACGAGCAGTACTTC,CASRQSLYEQYF
TRBV5-1,-,TRBD1,TRBJ2-3,TGCGCCAGCTCAGCACAGGGGGACACAGATACGCAGTATTTT,CASSAQGDTDTQYF
TRBV7-2,-,-,TRBJ2-3,TGTGCCAGCAGCTTAGACAGGTGGGCAGATACGCAGTATTTT,CASSLDRWADTQYF
TRBV29-1,-,-,TRBJ1-2,TGCAGCGTCGCTGATACTTTTTATGGCTACACCTTC,CSVADTFYGYTF
TRBV5-1,few,TRBD1,TRBJ1-1,TGCGCCAGCAGCTTAAAGGGGACAGGGCTGAACACTGAAGCTTTCTTT,CASSLKGTGLNTEAFF
TRBV5-1,-,TRBD1,TRBJ1-3,TGCGCCAGCAGCTTGAGTGGACAGGGGTCTGGAAACACCATATATTTT,CASSLSGQGSGNTIYF
TRBV7-9,-,-,TRBJ1-2,TGTGCCAGCATGAAGGGGGACCCATATGGCTACACCTTC,CASMKGDPYGYTF
TRBV5-1,-,TRBD2,TRBJ2-5,TGCGCCAGCAGCTTGATGGTGCTAGCGGGGATGGAACAAGAGACCCAGTACTTC,CASSLMVLAGMEQETQYF
TRBV19,-,TRBD2,TRBJ2-1,TGTGCCAGTAGCACCGGGACTAGCTTTTTTAATGAGCAGTTCTTC,CASSTGTSFFNEQFF
TRBV9,-,TRBD1,TRBJ1-2,TGTGCCAGCAGCGCAAATTCCGGGACAGGGGCCACAATCTATGGCTACACCTTC,CASSANSGTGATIYGYTF
TRBV19,-,TRBD2,TRBJ2-1,TGTGCCAGTAGTATAGGGCCCCCGGGACTAGAACTCTACAATGAGCAGTTCTTC,CASSIGPPGLELYNEQFF
TRBV28,-,TRBD1,TRBJ1-3,TGTGCCAGCAGTTGGGTATTTCTGGACAGGTCAGGGTCTGGAAACACCATATATTTT,CASSWVFLDRSGSGNTIYF
TRBV4-1,-,-,TRBJ2-1,TGCGCCAGCAGCCAAGATAGGCTAGGTGCGGGGAATGAGCAGTTCTTC,CASSQDRLGAGNEQFF
TRBV4-2,-,TRBD2,TRBJ2-7,TGTGCCAGCAGCCAAGACCTAGCGGGAGACATAACCTACGAGCAGTACTTC,CASSQDLAGDITYEQYF